The TCR beta chain described here comes from a study of sequential checkpoint blockade in melanoma. Study overall: Patients were randomized 1:1 to nivolumab-then-ipilimumab or ipilimumab-then-nivolumab first-line.

V lost 5 bases, J lost 1 base, and 5 bases stayed unmatched. The CDR3 is 15 amino acids. Germline CDR1 reads LNHDA; CDR2 reads SQIVND (reference sequence). Treatment of the sample: randomized to nivolumab then ipilimumab (arm A) or the reverse (arm B). No patient had prior DNA-damaging chemotherapy. PBMC sorting kept live CD3+CD8+ cells without CD19 or CD56. Measured with immunoSEQ multiplex PCR; TCRdb has only the in-frame clones, and not every one. The sample has over 15,000 clones; approximately 81% are singletons. The receptor was derived from a human donor with melanoma. The source material was CD8+ T cells sorted from blood (inferred from file names), sampled from a patient given nivolumab and ipilimumab in sequence. The V call is TRBV19, the J call TRBJ1-5; 7 nucleotides align to TRBD1. The CDR3 region has the DNA TGTGCCAGTAGTGCTGGGACAGCCAGCAATCAGCCCCAGCATTTT. This translates into CASSAGTASNQPQHF.